This T cell receptor (beta chain) is drawn from a study of T cell responses to AZD1222 COVID-19 vaccine. Profiling relied on immunoSEQ multiplex PCR, and the TCRdb table lists in-frame clones only, not all of them. The sample holds about 35,000 clones; 70% to 90% are singletons and the top ten take approximately 10%. For this clone: Its cognate antigen is unknown.

The study's findings and limits: Clonal diversity may have been underestimated, and the donors were mostly white British, with more females than males. Recipients of AZD1222 seropositive at baseline numbered only 6 or 7.

The material was peripheral blood, obtained 28 days after the second AZD1222 dose. This TCR was sampled from an adult who received the AZD1222 COVID-19 vaccine.

The CDR3 DNA reads TGTGCCAGCAGTTACACAGGACAGTATAATTCACCCCTCCACTTT. This gives the protein CASSYTGQYNSPLHF. The chain uses TRBV6-5 and TRBJ1-6; a weak D match, TRBD1 (6 bases). V was cut by 2 bases and J by 4 bases, with 9 bases left in between. The CDR3 totals 15 residues. Germline V gene lookup returns CDR1 MNHEY and CDR2 SVGAGI.